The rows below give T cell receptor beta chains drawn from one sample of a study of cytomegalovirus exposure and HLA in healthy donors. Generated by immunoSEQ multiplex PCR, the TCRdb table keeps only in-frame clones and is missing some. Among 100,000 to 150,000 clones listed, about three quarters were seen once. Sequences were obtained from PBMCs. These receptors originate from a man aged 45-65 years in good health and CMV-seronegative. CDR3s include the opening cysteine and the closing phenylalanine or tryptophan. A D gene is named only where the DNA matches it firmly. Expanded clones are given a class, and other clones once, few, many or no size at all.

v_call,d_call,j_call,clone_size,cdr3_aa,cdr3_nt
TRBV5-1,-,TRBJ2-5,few,CASSLKSGRQETQYF,TGCGCCAGCAGCTTGAAGTCAGGGAGGCAAGAGACCCAGTACTTC
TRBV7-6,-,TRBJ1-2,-,CASSLRQIVSPFGYTF,TGTGCCAGCAGCTTAAGACAGATTGTGTCTCCTTTCGGCTACACCTTC
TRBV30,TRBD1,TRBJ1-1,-,CALKGQGSSTEAFF,TGTGCTTTGAAGGGACAGGGATCGAGTACTGAAGCTTTCTTT
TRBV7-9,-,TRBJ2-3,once,CASSTGGADTQYF,TGTGCCAGCAGCACTGGGGGGGCCGATACGCAGTATTTT
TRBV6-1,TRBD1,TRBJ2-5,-,CASSVTGGETQYF,TGTGCCAGCAGTGTGACAGGGGGGGAGACCCAGTACTTC
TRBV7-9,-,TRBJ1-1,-,CSSSPAGVIPTEAFF,TGTTCCAGCAGCCCCGCGGGGGTTATCCCCACTGAAGCTTTCTTT
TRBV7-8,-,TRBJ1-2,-,CASSLAGAGANYGYTF,TGTGCCAGCAGCTTAGCGGGGGCAGGAGCTAACTATGGCTACACCTTC
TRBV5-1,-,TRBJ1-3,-,CASSLEPEAGNTIYF,TGCGCCAGCAGCTTGGAACCGGAGGCTGGAAACACCATATATTTT
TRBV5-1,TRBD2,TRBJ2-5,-,CASSLGLAGILQETQYF,TGCGCCAGCAGCCTCGGACTAGCGGGGATCCTTCAAGAGACCCAGTACTTC
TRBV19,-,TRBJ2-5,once,CASSDPGQIKETQYF,TGTGCCAGTAGCGACCCTGGACAGATTAAAGAGACCCAGTACTTC
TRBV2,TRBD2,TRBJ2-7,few,CASRRLADRSYEQYF,TGTGCCAGCAGGAGACTAGCGGACCGCTCCTACGAGCAGTACTTC
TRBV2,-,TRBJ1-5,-,CASSEILSNQPQHF,TGTGCCAGCAGTGAAATACTTAGCAATCAGCCCCAGCATTTT
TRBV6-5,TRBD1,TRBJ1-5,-,CASSRDSYSNQPQHF,TGTGCCAGCAGCCGGGACAGTTATAGCAATCAGCCCCAGCATTTT
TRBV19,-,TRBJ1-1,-,CASSISGSEAFF,TGTGCCAGTAGTATATCGGGGTCTGAAGCTTTCTTT
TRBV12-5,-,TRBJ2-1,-,CASGYGRGKVF,TGTGCTAGTGGCTACGGGCGGGGCAAGGTCTTC
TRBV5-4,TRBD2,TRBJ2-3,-,CASSSLAVDTQYF,TGTGCCAGCAGCTCACTAGCGGTAGATACGCAGTATTTT
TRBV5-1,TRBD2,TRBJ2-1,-,CASSPETTSGGAWVVNEQFF,TGCGCCAGCAGCCCGGAGACTACTAGCGGGGGGGCCTGGGTGGTCAATGAGCAGTTCTTC
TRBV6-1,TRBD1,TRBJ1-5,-,CASSKGTGGRNQPQHF,TGTGCCAGCAGTAAAGGGACAGGGGGTCGCAATCAGCCCCAGCATTTT
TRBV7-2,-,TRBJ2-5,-,CASSPMRGAETQYF,TGTGCCAGCAGCCCAATGCGTGGGGCCGAGACCCAGTACTTC
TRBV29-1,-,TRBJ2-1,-,CSVGMHSTEQFF,TGCAGCGTTGGGATGCATAGCACTGAGCAGTTCTTC
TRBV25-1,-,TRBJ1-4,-,CASSEFRGVGKLFF,TGTGCCAGCAGTGAATTTCGGGGAGTGGGAAAACTGTTTTTT
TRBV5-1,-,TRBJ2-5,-,CASSLEPGRLQETQYF,TGCGCCAGCAGCTTGGAGCCGGGTAGACTACAAGAGACCCAGTACTTC
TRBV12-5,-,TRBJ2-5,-,CAGGGSGHHTQYF,TGTGCTGGTGGGGGCTCGGGACACCACACCCAGTACTTC
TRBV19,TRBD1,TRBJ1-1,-,CASSSDRVVGTEAFF,TGTGCCAGTAGTAGCGACAGGGTAGTGGGAACTGAAGCTTTCTTT
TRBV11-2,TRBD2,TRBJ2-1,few,CASRPTGGYNEQFF,TGTGCCAGCAGGCCCACGGGGGGTTACAATGAGCAGTTCTTC
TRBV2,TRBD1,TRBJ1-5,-,CASKPGTGVRQPQHF,TGTGCCAGCAAACCCGGGACAGGGGTGCGTCAGCCCCAGCATTTT
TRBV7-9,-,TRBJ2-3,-,CASKDHGGNTDTQYF,TGTGCCAGCAAGGATCATGGGGGGAACACAGATACGCAGTATTTT
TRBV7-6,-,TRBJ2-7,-,CASSPVELPPYEQYF,TGTGCCAGCAGCCCGGTGGAGTTACCCCCCTACGAGCAGTACTTC
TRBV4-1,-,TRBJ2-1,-,CASSQGTRSSYNEQFF,TGCGCCAGCAGCCAAGGAACTAGGAGCTCCTACAATGAGCAGTTCTTC
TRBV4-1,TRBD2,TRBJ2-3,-,CASSQGALLAGGLEDTQYF,TGCGCCAGCAGCCAAGGAGCCCTGCTAGCGGGGGGGCTGGAGGATACGCAGTATTTT
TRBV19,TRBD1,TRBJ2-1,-,CASSMDRGAYNEQFF,TGTGCCAGTAGTATGGACAGGGGGGCCTACAATGAGCAGTTCTTC
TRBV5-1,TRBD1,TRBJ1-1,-,CASSRETGGAGTEAFF,TGCGCCAGCAGCAGGGAGACAGGGGGTGCCGGCACTGAAGCTTTCTTT
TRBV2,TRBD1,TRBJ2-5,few,CASRGQANQETQYF,TGTGCCAGCCGGGGACAGGCGAACCAAGAGACCCAGTACTTC
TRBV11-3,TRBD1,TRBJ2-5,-,CASSVHRGEETQYF,TGTGCCAGCAGCGTCCACAGGGGTGAAGAGACCCAGTACTTC
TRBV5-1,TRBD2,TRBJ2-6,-,CASSAGGQSNVLTF,TGCGCCAGCAGCGCGGGAGGTCAGTCCAACGTCCTGACTTTC
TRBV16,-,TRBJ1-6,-,CASTLDRTVSPLHF,TGTGCCAGCACCCTGGACAGAACAGTATCACCCCTCCACTTT
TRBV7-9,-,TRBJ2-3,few,CASSLGEVRLVDTQYF,TGTGCCAGCAGCTTAGGGGAAGTTAGACTAGTTGATACGCAGTATTTT
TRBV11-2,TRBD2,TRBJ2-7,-,CASSRGAGVAYEQYF,TGTGCCAGCAGCAGGGGTGCGGGGGTCGCCTACGAGCAGTACTTC
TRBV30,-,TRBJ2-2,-,CAWSKSTGELFF,TGTGCCTGGAGTAAGAGCACCGGGGAGCTGTTTTTT
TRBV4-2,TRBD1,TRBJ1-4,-,CASSQDRGNIEKLFF,TGTGCCAGCAGCCAGGACAGGGGGAACATTGAAAAACTGTTTTTT
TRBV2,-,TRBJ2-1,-,CASSLQRGSYNEQFF,TGTGCCAGCAGTCTTCAACGGGGCTCCTACAATGAGCAGTTCTTC
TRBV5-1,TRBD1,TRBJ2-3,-,CASSPVGVTGGADTQYF,TGCGCCAGCAGCCCGGTCGGGGTGACAGGGGGCGCAGATACGCAGTATTTT
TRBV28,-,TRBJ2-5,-,CASSAQGLGEETQYF,TGTGCCAGCAGTGCCCAGGGGCTAGGAGAGGAGACCCAGTACTTC
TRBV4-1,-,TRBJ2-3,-,CASSQVIVFTDTQYF,TGCGCCAGCAGCCAAGTTATAGTGTTCACAGATACGCAGTATTTT